This TCR beta chain originates from a study of T cells in Graves' hyperthyroidism and ophthalmopathy. Study observations and caveats: Researchers report that a 13 V-J model separated ophthalmopathy from stable hyperthyroidism. The model identified upcoming ophthalmopathy a median roughly 6.5 months ahead of onset. Most clonotypes expanded in thyroid above 0.001 were likewise present in blood.

V was cut by 3 bases and J by 0 bases, with 9 bases left in between. The CDR3 contains 16 residues. Germline values: CDR1 LNHDA, CDR2 SQIVND (reference sequence). TCR beta CDR3 regions were amplified from RNA transcripts. First-round RT-PCR of the TCR CDR3 relied on the HTBI primer set. TCRdb analysed the multiplex PCR reads with MiXCR anew, one entry per CDR3 protein. In the table there are roughly 650,000 distinct CDR3 sequences, 16% of which are singletons. This clonotype was found a few times. What it binds is unknown. The specimen sequenced was blood. The receptor's source is a woman in her forties with Graves' ophthalmopathy. The chain carries TRBV19 and TRBJ2-6; D is possibly TRBD2 (6 bases). The CDR3: CASSIGRHSGANVLTF. CDR3 nucleotide sequence: TGTGCCAGTAGTATTGGGAGGCACTCTGGGGCCAACGTCCTGACTTTC.